This section outlines one TCR beta chain sequence together with its context. The antigen remains undetermined. This specimen comes from a study of T cell repertoires in cytomegalovirus infection. Study-level information: HLA-B-restricted CMV epitopes that are well studied, plus recently identified HLA-C-restricted ones, were used by the study. Shared public TCR beta signatures pointed to both CMV infection and a matching HLA type. Broader study findings: Clonotype analysis showed dominance of the ex vivo response by HLA-C-restricted CMV-specific TCR beta clonotypes. Public TCR beta family frequency separated CMV-and-HLA carriers, including in an independent cohort.

TCRdb fed the reads into MiXCR, producing one record per CDR3 protein. Counted here are hundreds of thousands of distinct CDR3 sequences, around 35% occurring once; the ten biggest clones make up over 15%. This CDR3 is built from 16 residues. CDR1 MGHRA and CDR2 YSYEKL come from the germline V gene. Trimming left V 0 bases short and J 3 bases short, with 12 bases between. V and J are TRBV4-1 and TRBJ1-5; D ambiguous. The sample in question was cultured PBMCs, obtained from culture after CMV antigen stimulation. This TCR was recovered from a human donor in good health (CMV status not recorded). Some clones in this sample may be carry-over from other donors' samples. The CDR3 DNA reads as TGCGCCAGCAGCCAAGAACCGGAGACCGCCAATCAGCCCCAGCATTTT. Residues: CASSQEPETANQPQHF.